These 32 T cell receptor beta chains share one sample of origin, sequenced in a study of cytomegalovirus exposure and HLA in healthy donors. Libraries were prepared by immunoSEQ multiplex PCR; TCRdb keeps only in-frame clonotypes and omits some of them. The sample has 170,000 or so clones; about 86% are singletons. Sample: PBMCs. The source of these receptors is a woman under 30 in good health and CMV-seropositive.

The CDR3 loop reads CASGRDRYEQYF. Written as DNA, the CDR3 is TGTGCCAGCGGGCGGGACCGCTACGAGCAGTACTTC. The chain recombines TRBV18 with TRBJ2-7, with D maybe TRBD2 (6 bases). Germline V gene lookup returns CDR1 KGHSH and CDR2 LQKENI. With 8 bases removed from V and 3 bases from J, the gap between germline ends came to 11 bases. The CDR3 has 12 residues. The whole variable domain, remainder taken from reference TRBV18 and TRBJ2-7, is NAGVMQNPRHLVRRRGQEARLRCSPMKGHSHVYWYRQLPEEGLKFMVYLQKENIIDESGMPKERFSAEFPKEGPSILRIQQVVRGDSAAYFCASGRDRYEQYFGPGTRLTVT.

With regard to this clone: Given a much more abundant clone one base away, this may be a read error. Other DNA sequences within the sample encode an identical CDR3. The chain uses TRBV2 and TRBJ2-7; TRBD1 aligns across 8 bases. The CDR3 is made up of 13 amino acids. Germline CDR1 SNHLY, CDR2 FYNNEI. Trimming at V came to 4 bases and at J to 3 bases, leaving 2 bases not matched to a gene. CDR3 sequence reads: CASSADRGYEQYF. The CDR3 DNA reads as TGTGCCAGCAGTGCCGACAGGGGCTACGAGCAGTACTTC.

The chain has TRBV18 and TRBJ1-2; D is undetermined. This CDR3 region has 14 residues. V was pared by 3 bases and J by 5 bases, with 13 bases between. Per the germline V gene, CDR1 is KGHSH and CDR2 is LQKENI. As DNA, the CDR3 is TGTGCCAGCTCACCTCAAAAGTCGGTTTATGGCTACACCTTC. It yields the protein CASSPQKSVYGYTF.

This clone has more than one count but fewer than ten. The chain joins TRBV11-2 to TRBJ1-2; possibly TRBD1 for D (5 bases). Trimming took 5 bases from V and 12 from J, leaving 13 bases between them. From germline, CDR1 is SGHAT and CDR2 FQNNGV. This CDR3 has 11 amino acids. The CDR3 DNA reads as TGTGCCAGCAGCCCTTCCAGGGAACACACCTTC. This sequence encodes CASSPSREHTF.

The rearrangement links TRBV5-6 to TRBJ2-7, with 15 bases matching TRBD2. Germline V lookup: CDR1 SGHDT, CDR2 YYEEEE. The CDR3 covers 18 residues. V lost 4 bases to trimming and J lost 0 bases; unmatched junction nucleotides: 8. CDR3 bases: TGTGCCAGCAGCGTACCGGGACTAGCGGGGGGATTCTCCTACGAGCAGTACTTC. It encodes CASSVPGLAGGFSYEQYF. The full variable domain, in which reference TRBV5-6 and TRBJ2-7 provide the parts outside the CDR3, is DAGVTQSPTHLIKTRGQQVTLRCSPKSGHDTVSWYQQALGQGPQFIFQYYEEEERQRGNFPDRFSGHQFPNYSSELNVNALLLGDSALYLCASSVPGLAGGFSYEQYFGPGTRLTVT.

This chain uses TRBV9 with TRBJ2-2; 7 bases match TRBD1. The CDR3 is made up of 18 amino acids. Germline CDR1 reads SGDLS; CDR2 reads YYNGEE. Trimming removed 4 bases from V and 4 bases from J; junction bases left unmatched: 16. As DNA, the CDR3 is TGTGCCAGCAGCCCACGACAGGGTTATGGCTACGGCACCGGGGAGCTGTTTTTT. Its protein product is CASSPRQGYGYGTGELFF.

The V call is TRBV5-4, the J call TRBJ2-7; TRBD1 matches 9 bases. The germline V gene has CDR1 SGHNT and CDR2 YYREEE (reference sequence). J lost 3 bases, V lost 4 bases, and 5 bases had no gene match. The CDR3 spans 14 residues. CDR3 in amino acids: CASSPRDRDYEQYF. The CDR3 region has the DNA TGTGCCAGCAGCCCCCGGGACAGGGACTACGAGCAGTACTTC.

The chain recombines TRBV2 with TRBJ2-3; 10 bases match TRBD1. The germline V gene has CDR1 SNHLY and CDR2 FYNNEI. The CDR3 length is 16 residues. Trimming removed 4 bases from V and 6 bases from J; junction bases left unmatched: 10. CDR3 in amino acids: CASSGDRGRPLDTQYF. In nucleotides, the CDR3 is TGTGCCAGCAGTGGGGACAGGGGCCGACCTTTGGATACGCAGTATTTT.

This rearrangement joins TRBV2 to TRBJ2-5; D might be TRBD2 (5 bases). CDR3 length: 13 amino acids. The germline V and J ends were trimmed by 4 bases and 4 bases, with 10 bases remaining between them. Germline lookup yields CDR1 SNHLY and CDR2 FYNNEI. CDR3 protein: CASSVGVLETQYF. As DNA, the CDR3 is TGTGCCAGCAGTGTCGGGGTATTAGAGACCCAGTACTTC.

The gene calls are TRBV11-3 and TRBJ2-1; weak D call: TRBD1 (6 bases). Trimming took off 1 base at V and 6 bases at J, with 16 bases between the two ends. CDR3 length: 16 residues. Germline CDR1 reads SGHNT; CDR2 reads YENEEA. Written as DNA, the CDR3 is TGTGCCAGCAGCTTAGGCGCCACAGGGAGTCTCAATGAGCAGTTCTTC. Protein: CASSLGATGSLNEQFF.

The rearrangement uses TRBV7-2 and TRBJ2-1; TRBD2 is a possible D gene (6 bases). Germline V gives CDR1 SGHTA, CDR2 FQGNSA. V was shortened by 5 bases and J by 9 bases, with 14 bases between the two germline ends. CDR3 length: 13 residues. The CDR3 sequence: CASSPAGRGEQFF. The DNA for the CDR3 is TGTGCCAGCAGCCCCGCAGGGCGGGGTGAGCAGTTCTTC.

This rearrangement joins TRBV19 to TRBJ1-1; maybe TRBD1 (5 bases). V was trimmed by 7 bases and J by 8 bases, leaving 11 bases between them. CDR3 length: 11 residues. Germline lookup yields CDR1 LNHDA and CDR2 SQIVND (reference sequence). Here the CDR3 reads CASTMGPEAFF. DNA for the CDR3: TGTGCCAGTACAATGGGGCCGGAAGCTTTCTTT.

The DNA for the CDR3 is TGTGCCAGCAGGGGGGACTTTGTTCACAATGAGCAGTTCTTC. Its protein is CASRGDFVHNEQFF. The chain carries TRBV2 and TRBJ2-1; weak D call: TRBD2 (6 bases). Germline V gene lookup returns CDR1 SNHLY and CDR2 FYNNEI. The CDR3 runs to 14 residues. V lost 6 bases and J lost 5, with 14 bases in between.

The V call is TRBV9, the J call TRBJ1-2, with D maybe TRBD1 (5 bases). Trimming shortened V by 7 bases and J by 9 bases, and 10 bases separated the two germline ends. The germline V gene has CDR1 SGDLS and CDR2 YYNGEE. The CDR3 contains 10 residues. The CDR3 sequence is CASGEGRYTF. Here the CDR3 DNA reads TGTGCCAGCGGGGAGGGGCGCTACACCTTC.

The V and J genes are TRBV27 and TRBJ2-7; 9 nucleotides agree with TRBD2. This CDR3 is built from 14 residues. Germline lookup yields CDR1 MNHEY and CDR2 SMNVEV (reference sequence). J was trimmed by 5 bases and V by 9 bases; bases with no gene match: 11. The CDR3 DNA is TGTGCCAGAATATGGGGACTAGCAGTCCACGAGCAGTACTTC. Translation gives CARIWGLAVHEQYF.

CDR3 loop: CASSQAEVYNSPLHF. In DNA form, the CDR3 reads TGCGCCAGCAGCCAAGCAGAGGTCTATAATTCACCCCTCCACTTT. V and J are TRBV4-1 and TRBJ1-6; no reliable D call. Germline loops: CDR1 MGHRA, CDR2 YSYEKL. The V gene lost 1 base and the J gene lost 3 bases, with 7 bases spanning the gap. The CDR3 has 15 residues.

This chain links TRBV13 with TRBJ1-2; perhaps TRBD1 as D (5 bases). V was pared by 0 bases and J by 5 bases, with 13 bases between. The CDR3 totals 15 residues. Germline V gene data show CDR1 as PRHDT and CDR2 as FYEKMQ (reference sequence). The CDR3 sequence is CASSLGSGVDYGYTF. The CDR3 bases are TGTGCCAGCAGCTTAGGGTCGGGGGTAGATTATGGCTACACCTTC.

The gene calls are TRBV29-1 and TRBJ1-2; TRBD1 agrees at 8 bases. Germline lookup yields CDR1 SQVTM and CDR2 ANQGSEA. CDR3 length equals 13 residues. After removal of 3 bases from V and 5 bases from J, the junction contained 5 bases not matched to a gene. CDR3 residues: CSVEQGALYGYTF. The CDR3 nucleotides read TGCAGCGTTGAGCAGGGGGCTCTATATGGCTACACCTTC. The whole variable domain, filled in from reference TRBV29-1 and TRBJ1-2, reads SAVISQKPSRDICQRGTSLTIQCQVDSQVTMMFWYRQQPGQSLTLIATANQGSEATYESGFVIDKFPISRPNLTFSTLTVSNMSPEDSSIYLCSVEQGALYGYTFGSGTRLTVV.

CDR3 protein: CATMINLAGSTLTDTQYF. The CDR3 region has the DNA TGTGCCACCATGATTAACTTGGCGGGGTCGACATTGACAGATACGCAGTATTTT. The rearrangement links TRBV7-9 to TRBJ2-3; perhaps TRBD2 as D (6 bases). Germline lookup yields CDR1 SEHNR and CDR2 FQNEAQ (reference sequence). This CDR3 comprises 18 residues. Trimming took off 10 bases at V and 3 bases at J, with 29 bases between the two ends.

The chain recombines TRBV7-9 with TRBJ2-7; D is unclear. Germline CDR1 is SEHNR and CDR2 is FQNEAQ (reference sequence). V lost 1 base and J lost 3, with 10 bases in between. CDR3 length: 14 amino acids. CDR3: CASSLGPRNYEQYF. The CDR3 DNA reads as TGTGCCAGCAGCTTAGGGCCCAGGAACTACGAGCAGTACTTC.

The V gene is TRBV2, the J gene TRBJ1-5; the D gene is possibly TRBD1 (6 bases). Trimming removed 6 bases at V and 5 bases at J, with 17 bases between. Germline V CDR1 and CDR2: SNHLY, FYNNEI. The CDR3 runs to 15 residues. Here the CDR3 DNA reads TGTGCCAGCAGCAGTGGGGGGGGCAGTTATCAGCCCCAGCATTTT. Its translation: CASSSGGGSYQPQHF.

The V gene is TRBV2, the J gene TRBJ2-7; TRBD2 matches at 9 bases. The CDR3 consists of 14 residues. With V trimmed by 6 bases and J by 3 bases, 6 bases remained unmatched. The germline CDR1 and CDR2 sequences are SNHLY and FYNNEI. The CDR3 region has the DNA TGTGCCAGCAGATATAGCGGGGGCAACTACGAGCAGTACTTC. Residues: CASRYSGGNYEQYF.

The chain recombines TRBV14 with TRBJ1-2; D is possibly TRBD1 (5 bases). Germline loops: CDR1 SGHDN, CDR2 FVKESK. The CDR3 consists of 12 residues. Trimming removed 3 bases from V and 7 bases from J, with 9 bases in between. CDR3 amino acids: CASSQGLFGYTF. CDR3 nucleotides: TGTGCCAGCAGCCAGGGGCTCTTTGGCTACACCTTC.

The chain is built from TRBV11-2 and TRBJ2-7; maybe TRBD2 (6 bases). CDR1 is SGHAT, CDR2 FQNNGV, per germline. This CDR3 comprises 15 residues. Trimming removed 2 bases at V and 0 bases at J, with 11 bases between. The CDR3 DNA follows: TGTGCCAGCAGCTTAAGTGGGGGGTCCTCCTACGAGCAGTACTTC. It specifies CASSLSGGSSYEQYF.

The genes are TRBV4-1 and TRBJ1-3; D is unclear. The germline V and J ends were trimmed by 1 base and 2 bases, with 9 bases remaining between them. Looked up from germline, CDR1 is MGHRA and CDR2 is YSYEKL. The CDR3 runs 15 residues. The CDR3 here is CASSQAFVTGNTIYF. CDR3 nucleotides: TGCGCCAGCAGCCAAGCCTTCGTAACTGGAAACACCATATATTTT.

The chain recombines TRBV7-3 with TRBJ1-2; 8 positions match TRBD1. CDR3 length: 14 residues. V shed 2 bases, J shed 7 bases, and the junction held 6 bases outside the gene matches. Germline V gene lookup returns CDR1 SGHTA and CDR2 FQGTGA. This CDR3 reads CASSLGQGLGGYTF. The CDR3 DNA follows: TGTGCCAGCAGCTTAGGACAGGGCCTCGGTGGCTACACCTTC.

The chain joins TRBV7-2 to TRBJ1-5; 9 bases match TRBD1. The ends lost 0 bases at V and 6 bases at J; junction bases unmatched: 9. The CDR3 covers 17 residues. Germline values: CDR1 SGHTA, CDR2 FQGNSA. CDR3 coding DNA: TGTGCCAGCAGCTTAGCACTTGGAGACAGGGGGACTCAGCCCCAGCATTTT. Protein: CASSLALGDRGTQPQHF.

For the CDR3, the DNA is TGTGCCAGTAGTATCGGGTGGGTTAGCAATCAGCCCCAGCATTTT. Translated, it gives CASSIGWVSNQPQHF. This rearrangement joins TRBV19 to TRBJ1-5; D remains unclear. This CDR3 contains 15 residues. Germline CDR1 LNHDA, CDR2 SQIVND (reference sequence). The V gene lost 3 bases and the J gene lost 0 bases, with 9 bases spanning the gap.

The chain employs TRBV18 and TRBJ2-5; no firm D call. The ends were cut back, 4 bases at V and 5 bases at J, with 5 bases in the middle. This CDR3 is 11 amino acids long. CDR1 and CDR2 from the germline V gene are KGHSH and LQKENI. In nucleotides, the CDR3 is TGTGCCAGCTCACGAGCTGAGACCCAGTACTTC. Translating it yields CASSRAETQYF. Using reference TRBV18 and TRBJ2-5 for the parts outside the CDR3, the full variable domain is NAGVMQNPRHLVRRRGQEARLRCSPMKGHSHVYWYRQLPEEGLKFMVYLQKENIIDESGMPKERFSAEFPKEGPSILRIQQVVRGDSAAYFCASSRAETQYFGPGTRLLVL.

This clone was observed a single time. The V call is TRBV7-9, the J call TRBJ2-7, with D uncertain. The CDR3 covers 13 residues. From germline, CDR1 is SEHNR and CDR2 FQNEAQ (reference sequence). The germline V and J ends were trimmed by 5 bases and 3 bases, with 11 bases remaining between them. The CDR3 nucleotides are TGTGCCAGCAGCCTAGGGCAGAACTACGAGCAGTACTTC. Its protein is CASSLGQNYEQYF.

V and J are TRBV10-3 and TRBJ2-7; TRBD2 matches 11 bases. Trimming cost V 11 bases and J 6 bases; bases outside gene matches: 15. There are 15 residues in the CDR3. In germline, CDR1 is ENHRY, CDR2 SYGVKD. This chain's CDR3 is CASKELGTSGTEQYF. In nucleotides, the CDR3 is TGTGCCTCCAAGGAGCTTGGGACTAGCGGCACCGAGCAGTACTTC.

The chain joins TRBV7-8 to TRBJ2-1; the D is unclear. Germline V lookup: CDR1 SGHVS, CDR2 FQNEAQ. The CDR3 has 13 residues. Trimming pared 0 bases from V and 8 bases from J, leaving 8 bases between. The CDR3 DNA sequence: TGTGCCAGCAGCTTAGCGTTTTCTCATGAGCAGTTCTTC. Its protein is CASSLAFSHEQFF.